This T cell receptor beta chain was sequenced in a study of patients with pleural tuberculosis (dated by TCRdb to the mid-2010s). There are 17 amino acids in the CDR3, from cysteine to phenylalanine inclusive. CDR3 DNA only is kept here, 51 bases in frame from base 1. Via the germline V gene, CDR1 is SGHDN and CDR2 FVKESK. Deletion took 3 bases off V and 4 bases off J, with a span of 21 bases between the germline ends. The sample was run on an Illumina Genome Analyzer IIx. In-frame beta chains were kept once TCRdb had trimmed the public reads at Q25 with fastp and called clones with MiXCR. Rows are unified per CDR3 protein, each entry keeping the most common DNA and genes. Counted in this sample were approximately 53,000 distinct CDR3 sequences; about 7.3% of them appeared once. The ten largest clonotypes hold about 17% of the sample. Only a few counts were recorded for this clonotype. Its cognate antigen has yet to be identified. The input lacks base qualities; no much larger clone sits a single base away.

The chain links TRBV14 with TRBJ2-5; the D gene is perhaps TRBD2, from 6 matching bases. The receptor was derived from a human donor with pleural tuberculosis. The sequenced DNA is TGTGCCAGCAGCCATCGGGGACTGACTGTCTATAGAGAGACCCAGTACTTC. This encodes CASSHRGLTVYRETQYF. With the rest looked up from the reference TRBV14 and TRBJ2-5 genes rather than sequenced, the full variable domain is EAGVTQFPSHSVIEKGQTVTLRCDPISGHDNLYWYRRVMGKEIKFLLHFVKESKQDESGMPNNRFLAERTGGTYSTLKVQPAELEDSGVYFCASSHRGLTVYRETQYFGPGTRLLVL.